This TCR beta chain was found in a study of T cell repertoires in cytomegalovirus infection. Study-level background: Public TCR beta signature analysis indicated the presence of both CMV infection and matching HLA type.

This clonotype was recorded a few times. The antigen is unknown. Study outcomes and limitations: HLA-C-restricted, CMV-specific TCR beta clonotypes were dominant ex vivo.

TCRdb ran MiXCR on the reads and lists one entry per CDR3 protein. This sample has more than 150,000 distinct CDR3 sequences, with roughly 18% found just once. The TCR sequence derives from a human donor in good health (CMV status not recorded). Some clones in this sample may be carry-over from other donors' samples. The sequencing input was CD8+ T cells from PBMCs.

The CDR3 protein is CASSYKRGEQYF. The CDR3 coding sequence is TGTGCCAGCAGTTACAAGCGGGGCGAGCAGTACTTC. The chain links TRBV6-2 or TRBV6-3 to TRBJ2-7; 7 bases line up with TRBD2. This CDR3 comprises 12 residues. CDR1 MNHEY and CDR2 SVGEGT come from the germline V gene. The V and J ends lost 2 bases and 6 bases, in that order; junction bases with no gene match: 1.